The text below deals with one T cell receptor (beta chain). These data are taken from a study of blood T cell repertoires in COVID-19. Across the study: The origin of the acute and convalescent COVID-19 samples was the United States, Italy and Spain. T cells, B-cell-depleted T cells, or PBMCs provided the cDNA or gDNA that served as material.

Original processing notes: Researchers report that nucleated cell counts were estimated from reference gene primer amplification. Assay: immunoSEQ multiplex PCR; the TCRdb copy retains only in-frame clones and omits some. V and J calls plus clone size are reproduced from that table; the DNA served to infer D and trimming. The sample consists of 150,000 to 200,000 clones, 70% to 90% of them appearing once. CDR3 length equals 16 residues. V dropped 3 bases and J dropped 3; count of bases not matched to a gene: 3. Germline CDR1 is MGHRA and CDR2 is YSYEKL. Sequences were obtained from peripheral blood. The clonotype comes from a man between 40 and 49 years old with acute or convalescent COVID-19. The J gene is TRBJ2-1, the V gene TRBV4-1; 12 nucleotides line up with TRBD2. CDR3 DNA sequence: TGCGCCAGCAGCCAGCGACTAGCGGGGGACTACAATGAGCAGTTCTTC. It specifies CASSQRLAGDYNEQFF.